Described below is a single TCR beta chain sequence and its context. It has no known antigen specificity. It has no much larger one-base neighbor in the sample; base qualities were not kept. The run used an Illumina HiSeq 2500. TCR beta libraries were prepared by quantitative 5'-RACE with molecular barcodes. The published analysis was carried out like this. To identify disease-linked TCR variants, a new computational method was used, one built on a probabilistic model of VDJ rearrangement. Through fastp at Q25 and MiXCR, TCRdb rebuilt clones from the public reads, retaining in-frame beta chains. One record per CDR3 amino acid sequence lists the most common genes and DNA. The V and J calls were determined by TCRdb, not by the authors. This sample lists roughly 670,000 distinct CDR3 sequences; 19% were detected once. Together, the top ten hold 15% to 20% of the sample. The record originates from a study of CD8 T cells in ankylosing spondylitis (dated by TCRdb to 2015 to 2018). Study-wide context: To find TCR variants linked to disease, the study profiled T cell receptor beta repertoires in ankylosing spondylitis patients and healthy donors. The full study cohort was made up of 25 ankylosing spondylitis patients and over 90 healthy donors. Samples of peripheral blood were taken, and for ankylosing spondylitis patients, synovial fluid was collected as well. Findings and caveats that apply to the study as a whole: The disease-linked clones were reported as significantly enriched in matched synovial fluid samples from ankylosing spondylitis patients. The disease-linked clones showed a CD8+ phenotype and occurred at relatively low frequencies in peripheral blood. Some TCR beta motif variants had previously been reported in synovial fluid and blood of reactive arthritis patients, which suggested common disease-initiation mechanisms. Blood from ankylosing spondylitis patients appeared to be characterized by a TCR beta motif made up of several highly homologous amino acid variants.

Including cysteine and phenylalanine, the CDR3 has 15 amino acids. The only DNA kept is the CDR3, 45 bases in frame from the first base. CDR1 is given as LGHNA and CDR2 as YNFKEQ, both from the germline V gene. The junction shows trimming of 0 bases on V and 3 bases on J, plus 9 bases between the germline ends. The sequenced material came from blood, either unsorted or a sorted T cell fraction (not recorded which). This TCR derives from a male donor with ankylosing spondylitis. The chain is made from TRBV4-2 and TRBJ2-1; there is no confident call for the D gene. The CDR3 in this case is CASSQDVFSYNEQFF. The sequenced DNA is TGTGCCAGCAGCCAAGATGTTTTCAGCTACAATGAGCAGTTCTTC.